This TCR beta chain was identified in a study of blood T cell repertoires in COVID-19. Study context: COVID-19 samples collected from the United States, Italy and Spain covered acute and convalescent phases. The cDNA or gDNA used as material had been derived from T cells, B-cell-depleted T cells, or PBMCs.

TCRdb's copy holds only in-frame clones and misses some; the assay was immunoSEQ multiplex PCR. The table has 70,000 or so clones, around 87% seen once. The V segment lost 1 base and the J segment 6 bases; nucleotides outside the gene matches: 9. Germline values: CDR1 MNHEY, CDR2 SVGEGT. This CDR3 has 16 residues. This clone came up once. The sequenced sample consisted of peripheral blood. This receptor was obtained from an elderly woman with active or convalescent COVID-19. The chain has TRBV6-2 or TRBV6-3 and TRBJ1-2; 9 bases align to TRBD1. The CDR3 nucleotides are TGTGCCAGCAGTTACTGGCTGGGACAGGGAATGGATGGCTACACCTTC. Protein: CASSYWLGQGMDGYTF.